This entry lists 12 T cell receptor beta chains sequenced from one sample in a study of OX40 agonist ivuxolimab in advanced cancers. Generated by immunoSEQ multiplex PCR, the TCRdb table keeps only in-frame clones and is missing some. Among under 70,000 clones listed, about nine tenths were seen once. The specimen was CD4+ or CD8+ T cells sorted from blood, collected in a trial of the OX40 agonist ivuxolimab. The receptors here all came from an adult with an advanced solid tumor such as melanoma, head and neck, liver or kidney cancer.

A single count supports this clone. The CDR3: CASTSGGGTYEQYF. CDR3 sequence (DNA): TGTGCCAGCACAAGTGGCGGAGGGACCTACGAGCAGTACTTC. The chain employs TRBV6-1 and TRBJ2-7; D is perhaps TRBD2 (6 bases). Germline V gene sequence: CDR1 MNHNS, CDR2 SASEGT. This CDR3 comprises 14 residues. V lost 7 bases, J lost 2 bases, and 15 bases lay in between.

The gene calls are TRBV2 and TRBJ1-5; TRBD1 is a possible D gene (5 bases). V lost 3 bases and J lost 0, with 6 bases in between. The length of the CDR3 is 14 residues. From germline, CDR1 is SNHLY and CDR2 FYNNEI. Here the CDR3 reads CASSDQGSNQPQHF. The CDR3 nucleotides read TGTGCCAGCAGTGATCAGGGTAGCAATCAGCCCCAGCATTTT.

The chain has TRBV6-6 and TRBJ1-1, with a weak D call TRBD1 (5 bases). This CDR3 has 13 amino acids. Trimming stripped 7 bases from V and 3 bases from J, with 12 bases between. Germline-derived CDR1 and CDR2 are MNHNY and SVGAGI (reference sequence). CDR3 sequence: CASILGGHTEAFF. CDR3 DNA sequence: TGTGCCAGCATCCTTGGGGGTCACACTGAAGCTTTCTTT.

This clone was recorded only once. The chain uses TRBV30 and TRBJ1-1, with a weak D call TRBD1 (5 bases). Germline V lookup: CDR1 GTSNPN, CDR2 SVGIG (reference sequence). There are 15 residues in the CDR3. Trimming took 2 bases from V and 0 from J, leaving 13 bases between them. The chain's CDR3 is CAWSPSGRLNTEAFF. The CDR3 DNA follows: TGTGCCTGGAGTCCCTCGGGACGGCTGAACACTGAAGCTTTCTTT.

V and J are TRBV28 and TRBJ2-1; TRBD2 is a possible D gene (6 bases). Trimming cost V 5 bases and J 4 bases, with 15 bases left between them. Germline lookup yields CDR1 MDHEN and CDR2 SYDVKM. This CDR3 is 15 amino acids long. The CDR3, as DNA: TGTGCCAGCAGTACAACAGGTAGCGGATACAATGAGCAGTTCTTC. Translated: CASSTTGSGYNEQFF.

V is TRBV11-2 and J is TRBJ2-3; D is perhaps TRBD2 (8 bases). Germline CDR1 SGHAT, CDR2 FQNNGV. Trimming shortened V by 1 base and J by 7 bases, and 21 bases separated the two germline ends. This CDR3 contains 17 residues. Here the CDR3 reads CASSLVGTAGVINTQYF. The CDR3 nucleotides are TGTGCCAGCAGCTTAGTGGGGACAGCGGGAGTAATAAATACGCAGTATTTT.

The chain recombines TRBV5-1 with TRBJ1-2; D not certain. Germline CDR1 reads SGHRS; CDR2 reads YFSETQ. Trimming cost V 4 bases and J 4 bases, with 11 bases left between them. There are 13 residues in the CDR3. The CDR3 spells CASSADGSYGYTF. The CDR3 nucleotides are TGCGCCAGCAGCGCCGACGGGTCCTATGGCTACACCTTC.

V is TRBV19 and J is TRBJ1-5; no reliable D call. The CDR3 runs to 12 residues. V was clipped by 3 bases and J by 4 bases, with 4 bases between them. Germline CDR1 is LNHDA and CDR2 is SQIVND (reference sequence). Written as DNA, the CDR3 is TGTGCCAGTAGTATTCTGAATCAGCCCCAGCATTTT. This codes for CASSILNQPQHF.

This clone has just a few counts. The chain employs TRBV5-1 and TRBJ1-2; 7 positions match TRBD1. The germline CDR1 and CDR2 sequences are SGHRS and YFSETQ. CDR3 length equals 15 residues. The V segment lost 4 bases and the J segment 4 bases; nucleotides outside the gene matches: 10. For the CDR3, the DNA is TGCGCCAGCAGCACGGGGGAGGGGGCTGGCTATGGCTACACCTTC. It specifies CASSTGEGAGYGYTF.

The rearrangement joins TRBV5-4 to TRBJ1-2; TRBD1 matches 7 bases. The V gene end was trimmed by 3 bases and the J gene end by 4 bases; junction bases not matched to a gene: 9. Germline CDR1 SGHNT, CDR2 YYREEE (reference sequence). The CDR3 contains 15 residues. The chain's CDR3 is CASSSRDSFLYGYTF. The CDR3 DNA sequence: TGTGCCAGCAGCTCCCGGGACAGTTTCCTCTATGGCTACACCTTC.

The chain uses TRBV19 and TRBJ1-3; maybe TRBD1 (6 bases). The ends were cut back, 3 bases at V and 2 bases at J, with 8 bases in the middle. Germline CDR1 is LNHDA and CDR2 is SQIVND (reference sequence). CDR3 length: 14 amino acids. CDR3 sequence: CASSITGPGNTIYF. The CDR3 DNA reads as TGTGCCAGTAGTATTACAGGGCCTGGAAACACCATATATTTT. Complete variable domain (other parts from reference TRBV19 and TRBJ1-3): DGGITQSPKYLFRKEGQNVTLSCEQNLNHDAMYWYRQDPGQGLRLIYYSQIVNDFQKGDIAEGYSVSREKKESFPLTVTSAQKNPTAFYLCASSITGPGNTIYFGEGSWLTVV.

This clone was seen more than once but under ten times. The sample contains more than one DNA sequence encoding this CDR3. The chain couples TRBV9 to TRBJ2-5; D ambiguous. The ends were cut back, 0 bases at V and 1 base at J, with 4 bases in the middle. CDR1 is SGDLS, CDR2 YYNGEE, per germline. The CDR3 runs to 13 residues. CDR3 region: CASSVGVQETQYF. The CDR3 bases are TGTGCCAGCAGCGTAGGGGTCCAAGAGACCCAGTACTTC.